The TCR beta chain described here comes from a study of T cell repertoires in cytomegalovirus infection. The wider study: It was the public TCR beta signatures that indicated both CMV infection and matching HLA type.

Comment on this clonotype: One end of the junction varies from germline; a read error may be responsible.

The germline V gene has CDR1 SGHVS and CDR2 FNYEAQ. The CDR3 is made up of 15 amino acids. TCRdb fed the reads into MiXCR, producing one record per CDR3 protein. Counted here are fewer than 550,000 distinct CDR3 sequences, about 30% occurring once; the ten biggest clones make up around 13%. Input material: PBMCs. The chain recombines TRBV7-6 with TRBJ2-3, with 12 bases lining up with TRBD2. The TCR was taken from a human donor in good health (CMV status not recorded). Some clones in this sample may be carry-over from other donors' samples. This chain's CDR3 is CASSPLAGGTGTQYF. CDR3 coding DNA: TGTGCCAGCAGCCCTCTAGCGGGAGGGACAGGTACGCAGTATTTT.